The clone carrying this TCR beta chain occurred once. CD8 cells classed as naive were CD45RO-negative and positively selected for CCR7, excluding terminally differentiated effector memory CD45RA+ cells. There were no recent acute infections or vaccinations among the donors, who were healthy HIV-negative adults. Assay used: immunoSEQ multiplex PCR; TCRdb lists only in-frame clones, some missing. The table lists 2 million or so clones, roughly 95% of them singletons. These data are taken from a study of shared clonotypes between healthy human individuals. This CDR3 contains 11 residues. Germline V gives CDR1 SNHLY, CDR2 FYNNEI.

The gene calls are TRBV2 and TRBJ2-7, with a tentative D call TRBD1 (6 bases). The receptor was derived from a man younger than 35 in good health. Sequenced sample: naive CD8+ T cells sorted from blood. The chain's CDR3 is CAQGFSYEQYF. CDR3 in DNA: TGTGCACAGGGATTCTCCTACGAGCAGTACTTC.